Given below is one TCR beta chain in context. This sample stems from a study of technical replicates of blood from a handful of donors. This CDR3 has 13 residues. CDR1 MRHNA and CDR2 SNTAGT come from the germline V gene. Trimming removed 3 bases at V and 7 bases at J, with 10 bases between. Clones were read by immunoSEQ multiplex PCR, and TCRdb kept only the in-frame ones, dropping some. The sample lists 70,000 to 90,000 clones, roughly 94% occurring once. The receptor was derived from a human donor in good health. The chain carries TRBV6-4 and TRBJ1-5; a possible D gene is TRBD1 (6 bases). The sequencing sample was made of T cells isolated from PBMCs. CDR3 region: CASSEQGGQPQHF. CDR3 nucleotide sequence: TGTGCCAGCAGTGAACAGGGCGGCCAGCCCCAGCATTTT.